The entry that follows covers one T cell receptor (beta chain) sequence. Its target is unknown. Profiled with immunoSEQ multiplex PCR; TCRdb holds only in-frame clones, not every one. This table holds over 55,000 clones, under 90% found once. These data come from a study of glioma-infiltrating T cells after dendritic cell vaccination. In the study overall: Patients received three intradermal dendritic cell vaccine injections at biweekly intervals.

CDR3 length: 17 amino acids. Germline CDR1 reads SGHTS; CDR2 reads YDEGEE. The V and J ends lost 4 bases and 5 bases, in that order; junction bases with no gene match: 16. Study conclusions and caveats: Patients with more pretreatment TILs had longer time to progression and survival.

This receptor was identified in a human donor with glioblastoma. The chain is built from TRBV5-8 and TRBJ2-3; 7 nucleotides agree with TRBD1. The material was blood, obtained before dendritic cell vaccination. Written as DNA, the CDR3 is TGTGCCAGCAGCCAATCCGGGACAGCCTCAACGGAAGATACGCAGTATTTT. This codes for CASSQSGTASTEDTQYF.